This is a list of T cell receptor beta chains from one sample in a study of neurological immune-mediated disorders. TCRdb re-analysed the 5' RACE reads in MiXCR, keeping a single row per CDR3 protein. The table records about 16,000 distinct CDR3 sequences, around 9.7% of them present only once. Specimen: CD8+ T cells from blood. All receptors derive from a man in his forties or fifties in good health. The CDR3 runs from the conserved cysteine through the conserved F or W.

v_gene | CDR3aa
TRBV6-6 | CASSYPDREAFF
TRBV5-6 | CASSLTTSGKDTQYF
TRBV30 | CAWTQGSPDTQYF
TRBV5-1 | CASSLDRDGYEQYF
TRBV5-4 | CASSLGQGDGTGELFF
TRBV3-1 | CASSHGPRDRYNEQFF
TRBV12-3/TRBV12-4 | CASSLVLGGEQYF
TRBV6-5 | CASSPVEVPQYF
TRBV29-1 | CSVGDSGVGETQYF
TRBV29-1 | CSVWTGETQYF
TRBV20-1 | CSARHQRGYTF